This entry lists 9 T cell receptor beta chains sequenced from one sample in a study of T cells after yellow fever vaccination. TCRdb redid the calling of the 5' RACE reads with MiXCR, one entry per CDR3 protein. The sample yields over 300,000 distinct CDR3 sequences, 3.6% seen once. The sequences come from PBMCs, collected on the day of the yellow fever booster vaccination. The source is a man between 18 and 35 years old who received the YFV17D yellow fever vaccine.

The CDR3 is CSASFPHSYEQYF. The CDR3 DNA reads TGCAGTGCTAGTTTTCCCCACTCCTACGAGCAGTACTTC. The chain is built from TRBV20-1 and TRBJ2-7; D uncertain. The CDR3 spans 13 residues. Trimming cost V 3 bases and J 0 bases, with 9 bases left between them. The germline V gene encodes CDR1 DFQATT and CDR2 SNEGSKA (reference sequence).

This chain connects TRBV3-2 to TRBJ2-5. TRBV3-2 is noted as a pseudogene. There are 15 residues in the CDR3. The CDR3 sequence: CASSPRVRDQETQYF. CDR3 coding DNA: TGTGCCAGCAGCCCTCGCGTAAGAGATCAAGAGACCCAGTACTTC.

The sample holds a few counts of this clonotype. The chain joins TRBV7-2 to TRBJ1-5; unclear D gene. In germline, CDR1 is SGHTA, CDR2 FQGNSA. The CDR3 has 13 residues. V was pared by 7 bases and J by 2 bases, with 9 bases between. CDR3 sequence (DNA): TGTGCCAGCACCTCTAGTGGCAATCAGCCCCAGCATTTT. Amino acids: CASTSSGNQPQHF.

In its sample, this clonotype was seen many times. CDR3 coding DNA: TGTGCCAGCAGCCAATCCTGGCAGAACACTGAAGCTTTCTTT. This codes for CASSQSWQNTEAFF. V and J are TRBV3-1 and TRBJ1-1, with D unresolved. Deletions cut 2 bases from V and 1 base from J, with 8 bases between. The CDR3 has 14 amino acids. The germline V gene encodes CDR1 LGHDT and CDR2 YNNKEL (reference sequence).

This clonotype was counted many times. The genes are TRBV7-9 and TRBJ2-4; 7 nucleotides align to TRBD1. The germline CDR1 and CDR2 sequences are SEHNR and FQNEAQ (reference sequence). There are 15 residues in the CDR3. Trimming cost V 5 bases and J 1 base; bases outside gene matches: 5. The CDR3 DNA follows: TGTGCCAGCAGCGACGACAGGGACGCCAAAAACATTCAGTACTTC. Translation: CASSDDRDAKNIQYF.

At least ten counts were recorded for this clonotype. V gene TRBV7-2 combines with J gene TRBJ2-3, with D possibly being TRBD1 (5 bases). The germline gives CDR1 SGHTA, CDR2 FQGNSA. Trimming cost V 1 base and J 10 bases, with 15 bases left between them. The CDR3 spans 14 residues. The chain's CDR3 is CASSLVVQERAQYF. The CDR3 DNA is TGTGCCAGCAGCTTAGTGGTACAGGAGAGAGCGCAGTATTTT. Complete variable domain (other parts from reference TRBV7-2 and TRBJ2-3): GAGVSQSPSNKVTEKGKDVELRCDPISGHTALYWYRQSLGQGLEFLIYFQGNSAPDKSGLPSDRFSAERTGGSVSTLTIQRTQQEDSAVYLCASSLVVQERAQYFGPGTRLTVL.

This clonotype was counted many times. CDR3 nucleotides: TGTGCCAGCAACGCGAAAGACAGCAGGGAAAAACTGTTTTTT. Translating gives CASNAKDSREKLFF. The chain links TRBV12-3 or TRBV12-4 to TRBJ1-4, with a tentative D call TRBD1 (5 bases). Trimming took off 7 bases at V and 8 bases at J, with 17 bases between the two ends. This CDR3 contains 14 residues.

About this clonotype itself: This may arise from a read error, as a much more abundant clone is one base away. Here the CDR3 DNA reads TGCGCCAGCAGCCTACGGACAGCCAACTATGGCTACACCTTC. It codes for CASSLRTANYGYTF. The V call is TRBV5-1, the J call TRBJ1-2; maybe TRBD1 (6 bases). CDR1 and CDR2 (germline): SGHRS, YFSETQ. V was shortened by 4 bases and J by 2 bases, with 12 bases between the two germline ends. The CDR3 length is 14 residues. The full variable domain, in which reference TRBV5-1 and TRBJ1-2 provide the parts outside the CDR3, is KAGVTQTPRYLIKTRGQQVTLSCSPISGHRSVSWYQQTPGQGLQFLFEYFSETQRNKGNFPGRFSGRQFSNSRSEMNVSTLELGDSALYLCASSLRTANYGYTFGSGTRLTVV.

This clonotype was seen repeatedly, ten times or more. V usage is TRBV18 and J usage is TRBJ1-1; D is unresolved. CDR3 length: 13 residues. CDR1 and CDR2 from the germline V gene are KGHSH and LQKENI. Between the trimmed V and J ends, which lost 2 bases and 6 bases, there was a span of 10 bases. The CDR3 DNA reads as TGTGCCAGCTCACCAACCGAGGCGGCTGAAGCTTTCTTT. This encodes CASSPTEAAEAFF.